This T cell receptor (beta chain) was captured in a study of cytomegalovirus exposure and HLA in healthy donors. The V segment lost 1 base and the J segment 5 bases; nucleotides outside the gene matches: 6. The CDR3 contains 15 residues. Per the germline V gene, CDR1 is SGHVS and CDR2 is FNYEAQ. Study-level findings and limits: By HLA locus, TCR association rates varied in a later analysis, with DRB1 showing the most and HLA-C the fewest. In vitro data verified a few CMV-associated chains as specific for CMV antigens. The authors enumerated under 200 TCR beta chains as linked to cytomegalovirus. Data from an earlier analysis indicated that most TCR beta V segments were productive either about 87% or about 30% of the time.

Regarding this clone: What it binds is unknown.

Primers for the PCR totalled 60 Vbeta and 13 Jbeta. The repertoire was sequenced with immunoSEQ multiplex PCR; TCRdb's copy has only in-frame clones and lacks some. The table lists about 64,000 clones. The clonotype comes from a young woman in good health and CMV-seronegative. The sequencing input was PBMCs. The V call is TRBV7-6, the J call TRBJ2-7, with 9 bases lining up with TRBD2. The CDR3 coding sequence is TGTGCCAGCAGCTTAGTGAGGACTAGCGTCCACGAGCAGTACTTC. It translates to CASSLVRTSVHEQYF.